This T cell receptor beta chain was identified during a study of Ad26.COV2.S vaccination and SARS-CoV-2 variants (dated by TCRdb to about 2021). Turning to the overall study: Donors in the vaccine arm were drawn from COV1001, a multicentre, randomized, double-blind, placebo-controlled phase I-IIa trial testing Ad26.COV2.S in healthy adults. Throughout the experiments and outcome assessment, investigators stayed blinded to trial group allocation. TCRbeta repertoire sequencing was used to assess the specificity and breadth of SARS-CoV-2-reactive T cell receptors after Ad26.COV2.S vaccination. Ad26.COV2.S was given intramuscularly at 5x10^10 or 1x10^11 viral particles, as a single shot or as two shots 56 days apart. The TCR-sequenced set comprised around 32 samples: roughly 19 Ad26.COV2.S vaccine recipients, 5 placebo recipients and 8 SARS-CoV-2 convalescent individuals. Trial participants were randomized into five groups of five: low-dose or high-dose Ad26.COV2.S given once or twice, or placebo on both occasions.

The immunoSEQ Assay was the method used to sequence TCRbeta CDR3 regions. After extraction, genomic DNA underwent amplification by bias-controlled multiplex PCR, followed by high-throughput sequencing. The study's processing was this. To quantify the absolute abundance of every unique TCRbeta CDR3 region, sequences were collapsed and filtered. Usable DNA was measured by amplifying reference genes present in all nucleated cells, and TCRbeta template counts were normalized to that usable DNA to estimate T cell fraction. Repertoire TCRs were annotated as SARS-CoV-2-specific by exact matching of V gene, CDR3 amino acid sequence and J gene to a known reactive TCR set. The reference SARS-CoV-2 TCR set came from MIRA and was filtered for enrichment in COVID-19-positive ImmuneCODE repertoires, removing public or cross-reactive TCRs. Drawing on the MIRA antigens, annotated TCRs were analysed further at the level of specific ORF or position within ORF. Depth was the summed frequency of annotated unique rearrangements, while breadth was defined as annotated unique rearrangements over total unique productive rearrangements. Two-sided Wilcoxon rank-sum tests were used to compare TCR breadth between groups. Drawn from immuneACCESS, this table holds only the in-frame rearrangements with V and J called that TCRdb kept. Clones are partly lost; checked studies trace under half to an unresolved V gene and leave the rest unexplained. V and J calls and clone size follow that table, whereas D and trimming were derived from the DNA. In this sample the table shows 350,000 to 450,000 clones, approximately 90% of which occur a single time. The top ten clones comprise 1.5% to 2% of the sample.

There are 13 amino acids in the CDR3, from cysteine to phenylalanine inclusive. This entry keeps only the CDR3 DNA: 39 bases, framed from base 1. The trim is 1 base for V and 8 bases for J, with a gap of 11 bases between the germline ends. Based on the germline V gene, the CDR1 and CDR2 sequences are LGHNA and YNFKEQ. Comment on this clone: This clone's antigen is unknown. Base qualities are not recorded, but no much larger clone differs from it by a single base.

The full study reports these points: Non-spike TCR breadth was comparable between vaccine and placebo recipients, consistent with the vaccine containing only spike. Substantial breadth of spike-specific CD8+ and CD4+ T cell responses was reported after vaccination. The study was not powered to compare responses between vaccine doses or regimens. It was noted by the authors that total T cell responses may have been underestimated by the TCR breadth and depth analyses. Compared with placebo recipients, Ad26.COV2.S recipients showed higher spike-specific TCR breadth (P = 0.0014).

This specimen's treatment or condition label, per the study, means: roughly 19 received Ad26.COV2.S at low or high dose, single or two shots; about 5 received placebo; per-sample allocation not given. For vaccine and placebo recipients, the sequenced repertoires came from samples collected on day 63 after the first injection. Between 29 July and 7 August 2020, Cohort 1b enrolled 25 adults aged 18-55 years at one site in Boston, USA. As a vaccine, Ad26.COV2.S was a replication-incompetent adenovirus type 26 vector that expressed a prefusion-stabilized SARS-CoV-2 spike protein derived from the original Wuhan strain.

This sample comprised peripheral blood, obtained in a trial of Ad26.COV2.S vaccine versus placebo. The source of this sequence is a person between 18 and 60 years old who received the Ad26.COV2.S COVID-19 vaccine or a placebo. Here the chain combines TRBV4-2 and TRBJ1-2, with TRBD1 tentatively as D gene (6 bases match). The CDR3 is CASSQGQGFGYTF. The nucleotide sequence is given as TGTGCCAGCAGCCAAGGGCAGGGGTTCGGCTACACCTTC.